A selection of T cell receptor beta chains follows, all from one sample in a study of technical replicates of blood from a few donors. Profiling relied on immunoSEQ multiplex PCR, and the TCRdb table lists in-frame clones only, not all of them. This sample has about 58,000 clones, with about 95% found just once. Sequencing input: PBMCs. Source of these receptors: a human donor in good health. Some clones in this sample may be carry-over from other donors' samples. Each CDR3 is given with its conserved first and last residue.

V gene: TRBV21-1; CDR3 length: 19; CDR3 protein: CASSIYRDRGPGADSPLHF
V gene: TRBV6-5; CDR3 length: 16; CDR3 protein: CASSSRLAGGGETQYF
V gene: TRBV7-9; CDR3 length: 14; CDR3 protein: CASSPDRWGTEAFF
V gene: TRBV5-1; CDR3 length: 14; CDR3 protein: CASSVVGEGYGYTF
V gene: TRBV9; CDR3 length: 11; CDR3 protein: CASSSGYGYTF
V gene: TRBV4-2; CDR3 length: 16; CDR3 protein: CASSPKIGTAQETQYF
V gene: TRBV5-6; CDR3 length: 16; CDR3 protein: CASSLDTGHGAYEQYF
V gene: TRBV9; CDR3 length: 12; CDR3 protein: CASTRAGDGYTF
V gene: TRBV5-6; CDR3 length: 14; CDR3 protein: CASSARGYRKTQYF
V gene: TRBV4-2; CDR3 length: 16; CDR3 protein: CASSSQGTESNSPLHF
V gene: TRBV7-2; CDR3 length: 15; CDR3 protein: CASSLPDRGKYEQYF
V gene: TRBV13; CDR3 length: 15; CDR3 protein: CASRPGLAGGYEQYF
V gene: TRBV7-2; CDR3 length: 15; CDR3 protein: CASSTHRGAGYGYTF
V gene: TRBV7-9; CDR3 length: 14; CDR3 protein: CASSLLQGNTEAFF
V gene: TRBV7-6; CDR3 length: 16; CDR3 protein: CASSQILAGGGETQYF
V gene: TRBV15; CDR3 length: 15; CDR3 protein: CATSREQGPNEKLFF
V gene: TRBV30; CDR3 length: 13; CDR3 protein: CAWSTDRMIEAFF
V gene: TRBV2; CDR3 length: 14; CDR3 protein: CASRGTGSNNEQFF
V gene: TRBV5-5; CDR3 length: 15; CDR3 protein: CASSPYRVFGEKLFF
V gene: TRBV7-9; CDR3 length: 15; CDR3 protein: CASSPRDRLNTEAFF
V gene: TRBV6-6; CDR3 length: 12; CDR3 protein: CASSSGGETQYF
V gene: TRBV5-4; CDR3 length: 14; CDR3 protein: CASSPDTARETQYF
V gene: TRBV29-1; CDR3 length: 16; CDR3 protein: CSVYTGTGVRSTEAFF
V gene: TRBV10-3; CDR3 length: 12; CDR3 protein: CAISGGGGEQYF
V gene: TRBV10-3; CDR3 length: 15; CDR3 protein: CATQGLAGNTGELFF
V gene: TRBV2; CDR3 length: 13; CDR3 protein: CASRTTGTSELFF
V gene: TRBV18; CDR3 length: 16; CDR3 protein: CASSPSEGAVTDTQYF
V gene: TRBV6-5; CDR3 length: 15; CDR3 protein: CASSRTRLDPDTQYF
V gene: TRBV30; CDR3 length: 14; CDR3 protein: CAWAGTGVLPEQYF
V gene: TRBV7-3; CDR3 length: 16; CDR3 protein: CASSLKGQGGTGELFF
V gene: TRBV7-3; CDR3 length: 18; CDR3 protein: CASSCQLGASGTYNEQFF
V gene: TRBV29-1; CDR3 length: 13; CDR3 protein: CSVGQGTAYEQYF
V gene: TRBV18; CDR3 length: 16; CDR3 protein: CASSSSGGRGPSEQYF
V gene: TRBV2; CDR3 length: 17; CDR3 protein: CASSEVTGLLTGEKLFF
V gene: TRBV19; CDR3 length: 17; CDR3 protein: CASRPTLYGGRDQPQHF
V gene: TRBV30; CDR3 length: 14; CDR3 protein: CAWSRGSSGNTIYF
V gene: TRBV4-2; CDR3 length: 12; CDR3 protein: CASSQTGGEAFF
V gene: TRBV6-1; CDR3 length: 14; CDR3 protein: CASSARQGPGEQYF
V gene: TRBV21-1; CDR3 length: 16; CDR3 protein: CASSPRARGKQETQYF
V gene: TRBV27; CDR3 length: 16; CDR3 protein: CASSLSSYAPPVGYTF
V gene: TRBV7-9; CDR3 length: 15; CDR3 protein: CASSDGGGRTDTQYF
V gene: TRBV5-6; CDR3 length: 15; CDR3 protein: CASSSRGHVTHEQFF
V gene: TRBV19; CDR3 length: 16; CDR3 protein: CASSDGTSGIGHEQYF
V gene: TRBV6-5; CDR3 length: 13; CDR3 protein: CASRDREGSPLHF
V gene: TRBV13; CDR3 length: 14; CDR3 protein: CASRRGQGAYGYTF
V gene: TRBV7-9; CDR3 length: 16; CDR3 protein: CASSQLSGSSYNEQFF
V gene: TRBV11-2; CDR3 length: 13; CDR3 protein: CASSFTGTYEQYF
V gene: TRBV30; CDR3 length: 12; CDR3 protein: CAWSWGGNEQFF
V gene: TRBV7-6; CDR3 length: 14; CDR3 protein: CASSQEASYNEQFF
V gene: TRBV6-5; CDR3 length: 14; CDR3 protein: CASSYSVGGYGYTF
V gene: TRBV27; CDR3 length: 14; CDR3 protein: CASRLEGGGTEAFF
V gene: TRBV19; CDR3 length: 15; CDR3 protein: CASSIGPANTGELFF
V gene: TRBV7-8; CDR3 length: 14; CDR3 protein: CASSSTPGNTEAFF
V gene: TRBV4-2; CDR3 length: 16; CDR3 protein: CASSQEGVLPGEKLFF